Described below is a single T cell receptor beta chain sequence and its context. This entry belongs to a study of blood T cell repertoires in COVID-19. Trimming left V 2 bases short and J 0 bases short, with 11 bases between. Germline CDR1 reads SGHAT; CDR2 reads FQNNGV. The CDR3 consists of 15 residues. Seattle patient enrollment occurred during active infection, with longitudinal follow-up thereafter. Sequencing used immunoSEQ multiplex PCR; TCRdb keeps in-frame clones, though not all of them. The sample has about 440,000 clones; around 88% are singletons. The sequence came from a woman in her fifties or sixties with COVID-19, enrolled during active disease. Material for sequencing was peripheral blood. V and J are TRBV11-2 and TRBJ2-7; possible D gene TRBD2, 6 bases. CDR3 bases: TGTGCCAGCAGCTTAAGGAGGGGTAACTCCTACGAGCAGTACTTC. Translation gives CASSLRRGNSYEQYF. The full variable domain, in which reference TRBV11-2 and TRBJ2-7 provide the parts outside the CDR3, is EAGVAQSPRYKIIEKRQSVAFWCNPISGHATLYWYQQILGQGPKLLIQFQNNGVVDDSQLPKDRFSAERLKGVDSTLKIQPAKLEDSAVYLCASSLRRGNSYEQYFGPGTRLTVT.